These 25 T cell receptor beta chains came from one sample sequenced in a study of response to subunit inactivated influenza vaccine. TCRdb passed the RT-PCR reads through MiXCR, listing each CDR3 protein once. The data show around 790,000 distinct CDR3 sequences, 21% seen once. Material: PBMCs from blood, obtained 5 days after vaccination. The origin of the receptors is a man aged 45-65 years who received an inactivated influenza vaccine.

The V gene is TRBV5-1, the J gene TRBJ2-5; D perhaps matches TRBD2 (5 bases). Trimming cost V 7 bases and J 4 bases, with 14 bases left between them. The CDR3 contains 13 residues. CDR1 and CDR2 (germline): SGHRS, YFSETQ. This chain's CDR3 is CASGETRLETQYF. The CDR3 DNA sequence: TGCGCCAGCGGGGAGACTCGGTTAGAGACCCAGTACTTC.

The chain recombines TRBV6-5 with TRBJ2-5, with 7 positions matching TRBD2. Germline V gives CDR1 MNHEY, CDR2 SVGAGI. With V trimmed by 2 bases and J by 2 bases, 11 bases remained unmatched. The CDR3 contains 17 residues. DNA for the CDR3: TGTGCCAGCAGTTACGCTTATGGGGGGGGGAGGCAAGAGACCCAGTACTTC. It encodes CASSYAYGGGRQETQYF.

Only a few counts were recorded for this clonotype. The rearrangement joins TRBV4-3 to TRBJ2-3; 10 nucleotides line up with TRBD2. The CDR3 contains 16 residues. Germline CDR1 reads LGHNA; CDR2 reads YSLEER. The trim removed 3 bases at V and 7 bases at J, leaving 10 bases unmatched. In DNA form, the CDR3 reads TGCGCCAGCAGCCAGGCTAGCGGGAGTTTAAGAAATACGCAGTATTTT. Translated, it gives CASSQASGSLRNTQYF.

This clonotype was observed a few times. The CDR3 DNA reads TGTGCCAGCAGGACAGGGGGCGCGTTGTTCTTC. It yields the protein CASRTGGALFF. The genes are TRBV12-3 or TRBV12-4 and TRBJ2-1, with 10 bases matching TRBD1. V dropped 6 bases and J dropped 15; count of bases not matched to a gene: 5. There are 11 residues in the CDR3.

This rearrangement joins TRBV20-1 to TRBJ2-7; TRBD1 matches 7 bases. Germline V gene sequence: CDR1 DFQATT, CDR2 SNEGSKA (reference sequence). Losses at the gene ends were 5 bases for V and 3 bases for J; bases not matched to a gene: 7. The CDR3 has 13 amino acids. Here the CDR3 DNA reads TGCAGTGCTCTACAGGGGCATAGCTACGAGCAGTACTTC. Its translation: CSALQGHSYEQYF.

This clonotype came up a few times. This chain connects TRBV6-1 to TRBJ2-2; 8 bases agree with TRBD1. The CDR3 is made up of 14 amino acids. Germline CDR1 and CDR2: MNHNS and SASEGT. The J segment lost 6 bases and the V segment lost 6 bases, leaving 6 bases of the junction unmatched. DNA of the CDR3: TGTGCCAGCAGCCGGACAGGGTTCGCCGGGGAGCTGTTTTTT. It codes for CASSRTGFAGELFF.

This rearrangement joins TRBV6-5 to TRBJ2-1; 10 bases match TRBD2. This CDR3 has 15 residues. Trimming took 3 bases from V and 9 from J; bases not matched to a gene: 8. Germline values: CDR1 MNHEY, CDR2 SVGAGI. CDR3 sequence: CASSYPSGGAAEQFF. The CDR3 bases are TGTGCCAGCAGTTATCCGAGCGGGGGGGCCGCTGAGCAGTTCTTC.

V gene TRBV5-1 combines with J gene TRBJ1-3; weak D call: TRBD1 (5 bases). This CDR3 contains 13 residues. Trimming removed 4 bases from V and 5 bases from J, with 10 bases in between. Germline-derived CDR1 and CDR2 are SGHRS and YFSETQ. The CDR3 region has the DNA TGCGCCAGCAGCCCGGACATTCGAAACACCATATATTTT. Residues: CASSPDIRNTIYF.

This clonotype was counted a few times. The J gene is TRBJ1-5, the V gene TRBV20-1, with D possibly matching TRBD1 (5 bases). The CDR3 spans 14 residues. CDR1 DFQATT and CDR2 SNEGSKA come from the germline V gene (reference sequence). Trimming left V 5 bases short and J 4 bases short, with 15 bases between. CDR3 sequence (DNA): TGCAGTGCTGGGATGGGGCCGGGGAATCAGCCCCAGCATTTT. It specifies CSAGMGPGNQPQHF.

The gene calls are TRBV3-1 and TRBJ2-3; the match to TRBD1 covers 9 bases. CDR3 length: 15 residues. Looked up from germline, CDR1 is LGHDT and CDR2 is YNNKEL (reference sequence). After removal of 3 bases from V and 5 bases from J, the junction contained 6 bases not matched to a gene. The CDR3 bases are TGTGCCAGCAGCCATCACAGGGGGCTTGGAGATACGCAGTATTTT. Protein: CASSHHRGLGDTQYF.

The rearrangement uses TRBV7-8 and TRBJ2-7; D gene unclear. The CDR3 totals 15 residues. With 5 bases removed from V and 3 bases from J, the gap between germline ends came to 17 bases. Looked up from germline, CDR1 is SGHVS and CDR2 is FQNEAQ. The CDR3 DNA reads as TGTGCCAGCAGCCACCGCCGCGTGGGGAACTACGAGCAGTACTTC. Its translation: CASSHRRVGNYEQYF. Variable domain in full (rest from reference TRBV7-8 and TRBJ2-7): GAGVSQSPRYKVAKRGQDVALRCDPISGHVSLFWYQQALGQGPEFLTYFQNEAQLDKSGLPSDRFFAERPEGSVSTLKIQRTQQEDSAVYLCASSHRRVGNYEQYFGPGTRLTVT.

The CDR3, as DNA: TGCGCCAGCAGCTTGGCAGCCCAGGGAGGAACTGAAGCTTTCTTT. It yields the protein CASSLAAQGGTEAFF. The V gene is TRBV5-1, the J gene TRBJ1-1; D may be TRBD1 (5 bases). Trimming shortened V by 0 bases and J by 5 bases, and 14 bases separated the two germline ends. The germline gives CDR1 SGHRS, CDR2 YFSETQ. The CDR3 is made up of 15 amino acids. Full variable domain (rest looked up from reference TRBV5-1 and TRBJ1-1): KAGVTQTPRYLIKTRGQQVTLSCSPISGHRSVSWYQQTPGQGLQFLFEYFSETQRNKGNFPGRFSGRQFSNSRSEMNVSTLELGDSALYLCASSLAAQGGTEAFFGQGTRLTVV.

This clonotype was seen a handful of times. The V gene is TRBV12-3 or TRBV12-4, the J gene TRBJ1-5; TRBD1 agrees at 11 bases. The CDR3 sequence is 16 residues long. Unmatched junction bases numbered 2, after V lost 0 bases and J lost 4 bases. CDR3 nucleotides: TGTGCCAGCAGTTTAGCGGGACAGGGGGTAAATCAGCCCCAGCATTTT. The encoded protein is CASSLAGQGVNQPQHF.

This chain connects TRBV6-1 to TRBJ2-7; TRBD1 agrees at 9 bases. The CDR3 has 16 residues. With V trimmed by 4 bases and J by 2 bases, 9 bases remained unmatched. CDR1 and CDR2 (germline): MNHNS, SASEGT. The CDR3 DNA follows: TGTGCCAGCAGTGTGAATACCGGGACAGGGACCTACGAGCAGTACTTC. Amino acid sequence: CASSVNTGTGTYEQYF.

This clonotype has a handful of counts. The rearrangement links TRBV29-1 to TRBJ1-1, with TRBD1 identical over 8 bases. The CDR3 covers 12 residues. The junction had 5 bases not matched to a gene; V was cut back by 7 bases and J by 4 bases. CDR1 is SQVTM and CDR2 is ANQGSEA in the germline V gene. The CDR3 nucleotides read TGCAGCGCAAGGCAGGGGGCCACTGAAGCTTTCTTT. Its translation: CSARQGATEAFF.

This clonotype was recorded at least ten times. The chain combines TRBV10-3 with TRBJ1-2; D is perhaps TRBD1 (6 bases). V dropped 3 bases and J dropped 2 bases, with 16 bases sitting between them. Germline assignment: CDR1 ENHRY and CDR2 SYGVKD. The CDR3 runs to 16 residues. The CDR3 reads CAISDLGRGKNYGYTF. The CDR3 coding sequence is TGTGCCATCAGTGATCTCGGAAGGGGGAAGAACTATGGCTACACCTTC.

This clonotype has a handful of counts. The genes are TRBV10-3 and TRBJ2-3; D unclear. With 1 base removed from V and 5 bases from J, the gap between germline ends came to 10 bases. Germline CDR1 and CDR2: ENHRY and SYGVKD. The CDR3 is made up of 14 amino acids. CDR3 sequence: CAISEWVDKDTQYF. The DNA of the CDR3 is TGTGCCATCAGTGAGTGGGTCGACAAAGATACGCAGTATTTT.

This clonotype was counted only a few times. The gene calls are TRBV6-1 and TRBJ1-2; D perhaps matches TRBD1 (5 bases). Trimming took off 6 bases at V and 8 bases at J, with 19 bases between the two ends. The CDR3 runs 14 residues. From germline, CDR1 is MNHNS and CDR2 SASEGT. The CDR3 coding sequence is TGTGCCAGCAGGTGGGGGAGCTCGGAAGGCGGCTACACCTTC. It encodes CASRWGSSEGGYTF.

This chain joins TRBV6-1 and TRBJ2-5; 11 nucleotides match TRBD2. The CDR3 is made up of 15 amino acids. The germline gives CDR1 MNHNS, CDR2 SASEGT. V gave up 8 bases and J gave up 1 base; unmatched junction bases: 6. The CDR3 bases are TGTGCCAGCCGGGCTAGCGGGGGGATCCAAGAGACCCAGTACTTC. Its protein product is CASRASGGIQETQYF.

The gene calls are TRBV12-3 or TRBV12-4 and TRBJ2-7, with D perhaps matching TRBD1 or TRBD2 (6 bases each). The germline V and J ends were trimmed by 6 bases and 0 bases, with 15 bases remaining between them. The CDR3 loop spans 15 amino acids. Here the CDR3 DNA reads TGTGCCAGCAGGGAGGGGGTAAGCGACTCCTACGAGCAGTACTTC. It yields the protein CASREGVSDSYEQYF.

This chain uses TRBV20-1 with TRBJ2-3; tentatively, D is TRBD1 or TRBD2 (5 bases each). V was pared by 4 bases and J by 3 bases, with 8 bases between. Looked up from germline, CDR1 is DFQATT and CDR2 is SNEGSKA (reference sequence). The CDR3 covers 12 residues. In DNA, the CDR3 is TGCAGTGCTAAAGAGGGGACAGATACGCAGTATTTT. This gives the protein CSAKEGTDTQYF.

The chain recombines TRBV7-8 with TRBJ1-2, with D perhaps matching TRBD1 (6 bases). Between the trimmed V and J ends, which lost 1 base and 6 bases, there was a span of 12 bases. Germline CDR1 is SGHVS and CDR2 is FQNEAQ. The CDR3 runs to 14 residues. CDR3 loop: CASSLVGGVHGYTF. CDR3 DNA sequence: TGTGCCAGCAGCTTAGTAGGGGGTGTGCATGGCTACACCTTC.

The chain employs TRBV7-3 and TRBJ2-7; 8 bases are a match to TRBD2. The trim removed 1 base at V and 6 bases at J, leaving 5 bases unmatched. CDR1 is SGHTA and CDR2 is FQGTGA in the germline V gene. The CDR3 consists of 14 residues. CDR3 sequence: CASSLNSGTGEQYF. The CDR3 DNA sequence: TGTGCCAGCAGCTTAAATAGCGGGACTGGCGAGCAGTACTTC.

The chain couples TRBV15 to TRBJ2-2; no clear D. Germline V gene data show CDR1 as LNHNV and CDR2 as YYDKDF (reference sequence). The length of the CDR3 is 12 residues. The ends were cut back, 1 base at V and 7 bases at J, with 4 bases in the middle. The CDR3 reads CATSRGDGELFF. CDR3 coding DNA: TGTGCCACCAGCAGAGGGGACGGGGAGCTGTTTTTT. Full variable domain (outside the CDR3, taken from reference TRBV15 and TRBJ2-2): DAMVIQNPRYQVTQFGKPVTLSCSQTLNHNVMYWYQQKSSQAPKLLFHYYDKDFNNEADTPDNFQSRRPNTSFCFLDIRSPGLGDTAMYLCATSRGDGELFFGEGSRLTVL.

The rearrangement uses TRBV28 and TRBJ2-7; D not certain. The CDR3 is 15 amino acids. Trimming removed 11 bases at V and 2 bases at J, with 22 bases between. The germline V gene has CDR1 MDHEN and CDR2 SYDVKM. CDR3 sequence reads: CASYGGSTWTYEQYF. The CDR3 region has the DNA TGTGCCTCCTACGGCGGATCTACGTGGACCTACGAGCAGTACTTC.